A single sample gave rise to the 14 T cell receptor beta chains below, sequenced in a study of T cells in Graves' hyperthyroidism and ophthalmopathy. The source material, RNA transcripts, was used to amplify TCR beta CDR3 regions. Researchers ran a first-round RT-PCR on the TCR CDR3 using the HTBI primer set. MiXCR, run by TCRdb on the multiplex PCR reads, gives a single entry per CDR3 protein. The sample lists about 350,000 distinct CDR3 sequences, approximately 15% occurring once. The material sequenced was blood. The receptors derive from a woman in her thirties with Graves' hyperthyroidism.

The sample holds many counts of this clonotype. The chain combines TRBV20-1 with TRBJ2-7, with a possible D match to TRBD1 (5 bases). CDR1 DFQATT and CDR2 SNEGSKA come from the germline V gene (reference sequence). The CDR3 is 15 amino acids. Trimming took off 7 bases at V and 0 bases at J, with 19 bases between the two ends. The CDR3 loop reads CSGGPWGGSSYEQYF. In DNA form, the CDR3 reads TGCAGTGGCGGTCCTTGGGGCGGTAGCTCCTACGAGCAGTACTTC.

This clonotype has ten or more counts. This chain joins TRBV2 and TRBJ2-2; no definite D call. CDR1 is SNHLY, CDR2 FYNNEI, per germline. V was cut by 8 bases and J by 7 bases, with 17 bases left in between. This CDR3 spans 14 amino acids. The CDR3, as DNA: TGTGCCAGCTTAGAAGGGCCCTGGGGCGGGGAGCTGTTTTTT. Translating gives CASLEGPWGGELFF.

This clonotype was found a few times. This chain links TRBV5-1 with TRBJ2-7; D gene ambiguous. The CDR3 spans 15 residues. V lost 1 base to trimming and J lost 0 bases, with 11 bases between them. Germline-derived CDR1 and CDR2 are SGHRS and YFSETQ. The CDR3 nucleotides read TGCGCCAGCAGCTTGAAATGGGATAGCTCCTACGAGCAGTACTTC. Translation gives CASSLKWDSSYEQYF. The full variable domain, completed using reference TRBV5-1 and TRBJ2-7, is KAGVTQTPRYLIKTRGQQVTLSCSPISGHRSVSWYQQTPGQGLQFLFEYFSETQRNKGNFPGRFSGRQFSNSRSEMNVSTLELGDSALYLCASSLKWDSSYEQYFGPGTRLTVT.

This clonotype has ten or more counts. This rearrangement joins TRBV28 to TRBJ1-2, with TRBD1 matching over 9 bases. Germline V gene lookup returns CDR1 MDHEN and CDR2 SYDVKM. Trimming took 8 bases from V and 4 from J; bases not matched to a gene: 14. The CDR3 has 16 amino acids. The chain's CDR3 is CASGGDREIGRYGYTF. CDR3 nucleotides: TGTGCCAGCGGGGGGGACAGGGAAATCGGGCGCTATGGCTACACCTTC.

There are many counts of this clonotype. The chain recombines TRBV28 with TRBJ2-2; D call uncertain. There are 15 residues in the CDR3. With 7 bases removed from V and 0 bases from J, the gap between germline ends came to 12 bases. The V gene's germline CDR1 is MDHEN and CDR2 SYDVKM. The CDR3 DNA sequence: TGTGCCAGCACCATAGGGCAGACGAACACCGGGGAGCTGTTTTTT. It specifies CASTIGQTNTGELFF.

Ten or more counts support this clonotype. The V call is TRBV12-5, the J call TRBJ2-3; D call uncertain. Germline V gene data show CDR1 as LGHNT and CDR2 as FRNRAP. V was shortened by 2 bases and J by 4 bases, with 10 bases between the two germline ends. The CDR3 runs 14 residues. The CDR3 region has the DNA TGTGCTAGTGGTTTGTACGGGCGCGCAGATACGCAGTATTTT. Protein product: CASGLYGRADTQYF.

CDR3 nucleotide sequence: TGCAGCGCCACGACAGGGACCACTGAAGCTTTCTTT. Its translation: CSATTGTTEAFF. The rearrangement uses TRBV29-1 and TRBJ1-1; 7 positions match TRBD1. The CDR3 length is 12 residues. Germline V gene lookup returns CDR1 SQVTM and CDR2 ANQGSEA. V was clipped by 7 bases and J by 4 bases; unmatched bases: 6.

This clonotype was picked up a small number of times. The chain uses TRBV28 and TRBJ2-1, with D unclear. V lost 6 bases to trimming and J lost 4 bases, with 10 bases between them. The CDR3 spans 13 residues. CDR1 MDHEN and CDR2 SYDVKM come from the germline V gene. This CDR3 reads CASRHTEYNEQFF. CDR3 DNA: TGTGCCAGCAGACATACAGAGTACAATGAGCAGTTCTTC.

The V gene is TRBV6-4, the J gene TRBJ1-4; D is unclear. The CDR3 totals 15 residues. Trimming took 8 bases from V and 0 from J, leaving 13 bases between them. The germline V gene encodes CDR1 MRHNA and CDR2 SNTAGT. The CDR3 nucleotides are TGTGCCAGCCGAGCGGGGATTTCAACTAATGAAAAACTGTTTTTT. Encoded protein: CASRAGISTNEKLFF.

The V and J genes are TRBV28 and TRBJ1-2, with D possibly TRBD1 on 5 matching bases. The length of the CDR3 is 12 residues. The germline CDR1 and CDR2 sequences are MDHEN and SYDVKM. The ends were cut back, 2 bases at V and 7 bases at J, with 8 bases in the middle. CDR3 in DNA: TGTGCCAGCAGTTTAGGGGGGACTGGCTACACCTTC. Translation gives CASSLGGTGYTF.

Comments on this clonotype: A clone one base away is much larger, so this may be a read error. The V and J genes are TRBV6-2 or TRBV6-3 and TRBJ2-4; 8 nucleotides line up with TRBD2. V lost 7 bases, J lost 9 bases, and 11 bases stayed unmatched. The CDR3 totals 14 residues. The V gene's germline CDR1 is MNHEY and CDR2 SVGEGT. The CDR3: CASTSNGGERIQYF. The CDR3, as DNA: TGTGCCAGCACCTCCAACGGGGGGGAGCGCATTCAGTACTTC.

This clonotype has ten or more counts. The CDR3 region is CSVEWGVGTEAFF. The CDR3 nucleotides are TGCAGCGTTGAATGGGGAGTGGGGACTGAAGCTTTCTTT. V gene TRBV29-1 combines with J gene TRBJ1-1; no definite D call. V lost 2 bases to trimming and J lost 5 bases, with 12 bases between them. There are 13 residues in the CDR3. CDR1 is SQVTM, CDR2 ANQGSEA, per germline.

This clonotype was counted a few times. The genes are TRBV6-1 and TRBJ1-6, with D possibly matching TRBD1 (6 bases). Looked up from germline, CDR1 is MNHNS and CDR2 is SASEGT. This CDR3 has 15 amino acids. V was pared by 8 bases and J by 10 bases, with 21 bases between. In nucleotides, the CDR3 is TGTGCCAGCGCCGATCCGGGACAAGGAGGGTCACCCCTCCACTTT. Residues: CASADPGQGGSPLHF.

The rearrangement links TRBV6-4 to TRBJ2-5, with D perhaps matching TRBD2 (5 bases). In germline, CDR1 is MRHNA, CDR2 SNTAGT. The CDR3 sequence is 14 residues long. The V and J ends lost 5 bases and 5 bases respectively, with 15 bases between them. The CDR3 protein is CASSFSEGGETQYF. Here the CDR3 DNA reads TGTGCCAGCAGTTTCTCTGAGGGTGGCGAGACCCAGTACTTC.